This TCR beta chain was retrieved from a study of human T cells and chemical hapten exposure. Study findings and constraints: TCRs above 1 in 1000 frequency did not change with DPC sensitization.

This CDR3 comprises 17 residues. Trimming shortened V by 2 bases and J by 0 bases, and 14 bases separated the two germline ends. Per the germline V gene, CDR1 is PRHDT and CDR2 is FYEKMQ (reference sequence). Time point described: patch test 3, about 24 weeks after DPC sensitization. The treatment is: therapeutic diphenylcyclopropenone sensitization with weekly scalp DPC. This clonotype was picked up a small number of times. What it binds is not known. Individual cDNA molecules (in the library) carried attached unique molecular identifiers. TCRdb independently ran MiXCR on the RACE reads; one entry per CDR3 protein. This table has roughly 200,000 distinct CDR3 sequences, under 30% appearing once.

V usage is TRBV13 and J usage is TRBJ1-3; D possibly corresponds to TRBD1 (5 bases). The sequence was collected from a woman aged 40 to 50 with alopecia areata. Some clones in this sample may be carry-over from other donors' samples. The source material was whole blood, sampled in connection with sensitization to the hapten diphenylcyclopropenone (DPC). The CDR3 is CASSLFGDGGSGNTIYF. The CDR3 region has the DNA TGTGCCAGCAGCTTATTTGGGGACGGAGGCTCTGGAAACACCATATATTTT. Together with reference TRBV13 and TRBJ1-3, the CDR3 gives the full variable domain: AAGVIQSPRHLIKEKRETATLKCYPIPRHDTVYWYQQGPGQDPQFLISFYEKMQSDKGSIPDRFSAQQFSDYHSELNMSSLELGDSALYFCASSLFGDGGSGNTIYFGEGSWLTVV.